The present T cell receptor (beta chain) was sequenced within a study of T-cell reconstitution after alpha-beta-depleted transplantation in children. Overall study results and limits: Expanded clones from the graft, numbering several hundred, reportedly supplied alpha-beta T cells about two months after transplant. The main origin of T-cell counts and diversity one year after transplant was newly produced T cells. For some patients, TCRbeta diversity was high at day 60 because of recipient T cells and thymic progenitors that survived.

This clonotype was seen at least ten times. Its antigen is currently unknown. The TCRbeta library was prepared with unique molecular identifiers. TCRdb reprocessed the PCR reads via MiXCR and lists one record per CDR3 protein. Altogether 600,000 to 700,000 distinct CDR3 sequences are present, roughly 13% being singletons, with the ten largest covering around 0.8%. The CDR3 consists of 15 residues. With 0 bases removed from V and 6 bases from J, the gap between germline ends came to 12 bases. Per the germline V gene, CDR1 is SGHRS and CDR2 is YFSETQ. The rearrangement joins TRBV5-1 to TRBJ2-2, with a weak D call TRBD2 (5 bases). This TCR was recovered from a girl aged 2 to 9 with congenital amegakaryocytic thrombocytopenia, due to receive a stem cell transplant. This specimen was PBMCs, taken before TCRalphabeta/CD19-depleted stem cell transplant. In DNA form, the CDR3 reads TGCGCCAGCAGCTTGGATGACGAGGGTCCCGGGGAGCTGTTTTTT. Translated: CASSLDDEGPGELFF.